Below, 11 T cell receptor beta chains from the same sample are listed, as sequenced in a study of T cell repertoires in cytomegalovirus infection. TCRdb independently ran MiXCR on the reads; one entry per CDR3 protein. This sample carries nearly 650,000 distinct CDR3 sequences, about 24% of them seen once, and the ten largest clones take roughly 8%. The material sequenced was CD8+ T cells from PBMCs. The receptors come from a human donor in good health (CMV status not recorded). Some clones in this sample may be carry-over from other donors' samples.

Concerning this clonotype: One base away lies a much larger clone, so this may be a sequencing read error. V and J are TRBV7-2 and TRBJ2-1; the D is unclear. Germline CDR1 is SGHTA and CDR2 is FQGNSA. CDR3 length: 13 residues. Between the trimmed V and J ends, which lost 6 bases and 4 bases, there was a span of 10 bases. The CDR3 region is CASRLNRYNEQFF. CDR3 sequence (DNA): TGTGCCAGCAGATTAAACAGATACAATGAGCAGTTCTTC.

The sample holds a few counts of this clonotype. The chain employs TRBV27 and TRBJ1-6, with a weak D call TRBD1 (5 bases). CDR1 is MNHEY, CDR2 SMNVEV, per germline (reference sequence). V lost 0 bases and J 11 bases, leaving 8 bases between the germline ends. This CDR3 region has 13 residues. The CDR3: CASSLSWGAPLHF. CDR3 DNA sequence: TGTGCCAGCAGTTTATCATGGGGGGCACCCCTCCACTTT.

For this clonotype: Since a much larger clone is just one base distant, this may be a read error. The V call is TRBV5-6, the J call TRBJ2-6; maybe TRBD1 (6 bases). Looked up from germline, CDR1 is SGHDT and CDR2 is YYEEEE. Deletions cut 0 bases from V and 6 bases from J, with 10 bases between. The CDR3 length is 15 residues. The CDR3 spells CASSLAGAEANVLTF. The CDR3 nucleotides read TGTGCCAGCAGCTTGGCAGGGGCCGAGGCCAACGTCCTGACTTTC.

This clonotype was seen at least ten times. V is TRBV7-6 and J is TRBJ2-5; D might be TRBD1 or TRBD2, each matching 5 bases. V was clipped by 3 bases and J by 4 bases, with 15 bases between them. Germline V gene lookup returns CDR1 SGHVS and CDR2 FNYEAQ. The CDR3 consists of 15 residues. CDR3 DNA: TGTGCCAGCAGCTTGGGACGGGTCCCCCCAGAGACCCAGTACTTC. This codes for CASSLGRVPPETQYF.

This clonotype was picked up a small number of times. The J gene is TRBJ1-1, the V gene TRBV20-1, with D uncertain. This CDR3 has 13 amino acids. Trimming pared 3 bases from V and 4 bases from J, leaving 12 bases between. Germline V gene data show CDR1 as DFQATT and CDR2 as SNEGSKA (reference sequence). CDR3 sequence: CSARVPRTTEAFF. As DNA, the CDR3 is TGCAGTGCTAGGGTCCCTAGGACCACTGAAGCTTTCTTT.

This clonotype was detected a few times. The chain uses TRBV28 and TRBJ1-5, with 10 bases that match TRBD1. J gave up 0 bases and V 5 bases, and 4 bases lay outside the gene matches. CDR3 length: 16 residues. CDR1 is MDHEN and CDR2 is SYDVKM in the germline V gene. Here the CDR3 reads CASSGDRGYSNQPQHF. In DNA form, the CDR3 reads TGTGCCAGCAGTGGGGACAGGGGCTATAGCAATCAGCCCCAGCATTTT.

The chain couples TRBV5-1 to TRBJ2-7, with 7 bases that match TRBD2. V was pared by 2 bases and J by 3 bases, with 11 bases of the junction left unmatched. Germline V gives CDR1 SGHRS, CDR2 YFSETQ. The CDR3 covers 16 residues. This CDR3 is CASSLRIAGPLYEQYF. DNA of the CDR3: TGCGCCAGCAGCTTAAGGATAGCGGGCCCCCTCTACGAGCAGTACTTC.

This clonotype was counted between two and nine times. The CDR3 region has the DNA TGTGCCAGCAGTTACGAGGGATCTCGAAATTCACCCCTCCACTTT. This gives the protein CASSYEGSRNSPLHF. V and J are TRBV6-6 and TRBJ1-6; D uncertain. Trimming stripped 2 bases from V and 7 bases from J, with 12 bases between. CDR1 and CDR2 from the germline V gene are MNHNY and SVGAGI (reference sequence). This CDR3 contains 15 residues.

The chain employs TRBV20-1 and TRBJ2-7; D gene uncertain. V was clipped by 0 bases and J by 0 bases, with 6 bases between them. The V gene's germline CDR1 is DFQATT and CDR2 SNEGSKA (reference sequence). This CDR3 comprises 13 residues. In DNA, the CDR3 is TGCAGTGCTAGAGACCCGCACTCCTACGAGCAGTACGTC. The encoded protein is CSARDPHSYEQYV.

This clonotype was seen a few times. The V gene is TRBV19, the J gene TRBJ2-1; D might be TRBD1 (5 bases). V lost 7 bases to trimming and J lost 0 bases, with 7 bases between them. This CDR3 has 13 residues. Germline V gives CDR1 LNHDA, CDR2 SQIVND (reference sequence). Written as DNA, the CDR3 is TGTGCCAGTACAGGGTTCTCCTACAATGAGCAGTTCTTC. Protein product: CASTGFSYNEQFF.

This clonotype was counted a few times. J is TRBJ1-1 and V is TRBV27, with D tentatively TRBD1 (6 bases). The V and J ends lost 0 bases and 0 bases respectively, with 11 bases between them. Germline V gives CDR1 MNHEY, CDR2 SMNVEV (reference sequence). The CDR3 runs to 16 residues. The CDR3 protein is CASSLSAGAVNTEAFF. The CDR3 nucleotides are TGTGCCAGCAGTTTATCTGCGGGGGCTGTGAACACTGAAGCTTTCTTT.